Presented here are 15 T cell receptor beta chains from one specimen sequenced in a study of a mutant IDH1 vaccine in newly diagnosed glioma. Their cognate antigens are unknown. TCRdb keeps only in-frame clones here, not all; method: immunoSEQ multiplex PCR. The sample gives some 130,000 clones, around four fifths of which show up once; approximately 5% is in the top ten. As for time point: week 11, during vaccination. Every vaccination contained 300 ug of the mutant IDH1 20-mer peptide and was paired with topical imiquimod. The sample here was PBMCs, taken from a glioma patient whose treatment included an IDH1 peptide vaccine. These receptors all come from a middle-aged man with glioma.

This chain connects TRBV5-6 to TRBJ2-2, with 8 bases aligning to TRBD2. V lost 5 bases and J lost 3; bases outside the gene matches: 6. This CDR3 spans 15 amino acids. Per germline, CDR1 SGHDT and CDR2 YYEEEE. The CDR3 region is CASSLTSEYTGELFF. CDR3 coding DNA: TGTGCCAGCAGTCTGACTAGCGAGTACACCGGGGAGCTGTTTTTT.

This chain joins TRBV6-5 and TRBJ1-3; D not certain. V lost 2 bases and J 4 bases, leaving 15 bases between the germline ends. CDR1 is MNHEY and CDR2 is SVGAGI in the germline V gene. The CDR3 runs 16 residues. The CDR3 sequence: CASSYMDPGSGNTIYF. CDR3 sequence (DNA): TGTGCCAGCAGTTACATGGACCCGGGCAGCGGAAACACCATATATTTT.

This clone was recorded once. As DNA, the CDR3 is TGTGCCAGTAGTCTGGGACGAGCGAATCCGAACACCGGGGAGCTGTTTTTT. Amino acids: CASSLGRANPNTGELFF. The chain combines TRBV19 with TRBJ2-2; D might be TRBD1 or TRBD2, each matching 5 bases. The CDR3 is made up of 17 amino acids. Trimming shortened V by 5 bases and J by 0 bases, and 16 bases separated the two germline ends. Germline CDR1 is LNHDA and CDR2 is SQIVND (reference sequence).

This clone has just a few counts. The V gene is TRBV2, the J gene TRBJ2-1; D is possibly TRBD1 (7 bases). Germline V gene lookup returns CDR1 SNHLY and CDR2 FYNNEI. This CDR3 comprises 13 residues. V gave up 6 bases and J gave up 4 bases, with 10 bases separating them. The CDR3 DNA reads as TGTGCCAGCAGCGGGGGACAGTACAATGAGCAGTTCTTC. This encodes CASSGGQYNEQFF.

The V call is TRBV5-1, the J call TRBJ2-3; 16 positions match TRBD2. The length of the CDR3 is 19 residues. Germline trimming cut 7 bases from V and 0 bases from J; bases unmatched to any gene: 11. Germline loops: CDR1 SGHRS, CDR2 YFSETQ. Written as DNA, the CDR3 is TGCGCCAGCGGCTCGGGACTAGCGGGGGGGACTATTAGCACAGATACGCAGTATTTT. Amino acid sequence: CASGSGLAGGTISTDTQYF.

The CDR3 protein is CASSWMDEQFF. The CDR3 DNA reads as TGTGCCAGTAGCTGGATGGATGAGCAGTTCTTC. The V gene is TRBV28, the J gene TRBJ2-1, with D unclear. Trimming left V 9 bases short and J 8 bases short, with 11 bases between. The germline V gene has CDR1 MDHEN and CDR2 SYDVKM. This CDR3 is built from 11 residues.

The CDR3: CASSGGRVYGYTF. DNA of the CDR3: TGTGCCAGCAGTGGGGGACGGGTCTATGGCTACACCTTC. The V and J genes are TRBV6-5 and TRBJ1-2; possible D gene TRBD1, 5 bases. The CDR3 consists of 13 residues. Trimming shortened V by 5 bases and J by 4 bases, and 11 bases separated the two germline ends. From germline, CDR1 is MNHEY and CDR2 SVGAGI.

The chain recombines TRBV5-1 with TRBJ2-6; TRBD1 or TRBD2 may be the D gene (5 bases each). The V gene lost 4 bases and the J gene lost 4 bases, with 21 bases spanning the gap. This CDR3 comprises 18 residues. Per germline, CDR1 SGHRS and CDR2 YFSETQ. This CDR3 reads CASSIQRPGAGGANVLTF. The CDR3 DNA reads TGCGCCAGCAGCATACAGCGGCCTGGGGCGGGCGGGGCCAACGTCCTGACTTTC.

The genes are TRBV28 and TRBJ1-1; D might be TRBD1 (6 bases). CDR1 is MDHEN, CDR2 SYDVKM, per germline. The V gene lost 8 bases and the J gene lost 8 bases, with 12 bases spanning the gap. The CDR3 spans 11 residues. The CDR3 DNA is TGTGCCAGCGGCTACGGGACAGAAGCTTTCTTT. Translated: CASGYGTEAFF.

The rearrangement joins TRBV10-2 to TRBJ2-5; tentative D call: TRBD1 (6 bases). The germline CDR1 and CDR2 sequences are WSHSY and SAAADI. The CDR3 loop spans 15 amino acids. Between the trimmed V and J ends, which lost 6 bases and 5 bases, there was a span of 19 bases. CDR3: CASRQTGTSRETQYF. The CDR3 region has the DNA TGCGCCAGCAGACAGACCGGGACATCAAGGGAGACCCAGTACTTC.

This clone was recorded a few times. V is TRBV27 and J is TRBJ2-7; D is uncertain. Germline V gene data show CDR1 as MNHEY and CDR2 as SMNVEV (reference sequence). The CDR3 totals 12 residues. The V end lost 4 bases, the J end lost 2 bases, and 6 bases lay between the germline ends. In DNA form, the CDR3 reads TGTGCCAGCAGTTCCCCCCCCTACGAGCAGTACTTC. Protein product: CASSSPPYEQYF.

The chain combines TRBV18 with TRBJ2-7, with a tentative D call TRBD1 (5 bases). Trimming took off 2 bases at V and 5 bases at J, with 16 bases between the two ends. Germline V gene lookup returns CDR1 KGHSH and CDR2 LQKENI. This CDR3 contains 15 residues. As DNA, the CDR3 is TGTGCCAGCTCACCATCCCAGGGATCGCTAAACGAGCAGTACTTC. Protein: CASSPSQGSLNEQYF. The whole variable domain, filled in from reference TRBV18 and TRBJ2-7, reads NAGVMQNPRHLVRRRGQEARLRCSPMKGHSHVYWYRQLPEEGLKFMVYLQKENIIDESGMPKERFSAEFPKEGPSILRIQQVVRGDSAAYFCASSPSQGSLNEQYFGPGTRLTVT.

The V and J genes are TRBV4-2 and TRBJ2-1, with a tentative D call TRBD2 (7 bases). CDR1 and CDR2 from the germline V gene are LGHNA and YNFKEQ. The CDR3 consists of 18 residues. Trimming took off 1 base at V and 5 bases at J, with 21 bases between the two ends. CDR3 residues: CASSQVEGWTRDNNEQFF. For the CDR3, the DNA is TGTGCCAGCAGCCAAGTGGAGGGATGGACTAGGGACAACAATGAGCAGTTCTTC.

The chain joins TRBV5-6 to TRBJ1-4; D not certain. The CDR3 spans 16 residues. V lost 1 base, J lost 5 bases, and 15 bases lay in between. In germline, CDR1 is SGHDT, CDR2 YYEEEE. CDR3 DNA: TGTGCCAGCAGCTTGTTCAAGACGGCCGGCAATGAAAAACTGTTTTTT. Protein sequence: CASSLFKTAGNEKLFF.

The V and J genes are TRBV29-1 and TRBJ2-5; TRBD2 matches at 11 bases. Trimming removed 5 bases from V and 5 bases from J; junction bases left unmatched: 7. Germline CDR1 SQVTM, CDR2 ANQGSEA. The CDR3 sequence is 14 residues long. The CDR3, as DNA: TGCAGCGTTCTCATAGCGGGAGGGCCGGAGACCCAGTACTTC. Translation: CSVLIAGGPETQYF.